This T cell receptor beta chain originates from a study of T-cell reconstitution after alpha-beta-depleted transplantation in children. CDR3 length equals 14 residues. V was clipped by 0 bases and J by 1 base, with 5 bases between them. Germline values: CDR1 ENHRY, CDR2 SYGVKD. TCRbeta library construction was performed incorporating unique molecular identifiers. TCRdb reprocessed the PCR reads with MiXCR, giving one entry per CDR3 protein. The data contain hundreds of thousands of distinct CDR3 sequences, about 15% of them seen just once; the ten biggest clones take up 43%. The chain combines TRBV10-3 with TRBJ2-3, with D perhaps matching TRBD1 (5 bases). The source was PBMCs, mostly from graft donor cells, collected 360 days after TCRalphabeta/CD19-depleted stem cell transplant. The TCR comes from a male patient between 2 and 10 years old who had a stem cell transplant for acute lymphoblastic leukemia, so the T cells may come from the graft donor. The CDR3 DNA reads as TGTGCCATCAGTGAGTCGACAGGCACAGATACGCAGTATTTT. Protein: CAISESTGTDTQYF.